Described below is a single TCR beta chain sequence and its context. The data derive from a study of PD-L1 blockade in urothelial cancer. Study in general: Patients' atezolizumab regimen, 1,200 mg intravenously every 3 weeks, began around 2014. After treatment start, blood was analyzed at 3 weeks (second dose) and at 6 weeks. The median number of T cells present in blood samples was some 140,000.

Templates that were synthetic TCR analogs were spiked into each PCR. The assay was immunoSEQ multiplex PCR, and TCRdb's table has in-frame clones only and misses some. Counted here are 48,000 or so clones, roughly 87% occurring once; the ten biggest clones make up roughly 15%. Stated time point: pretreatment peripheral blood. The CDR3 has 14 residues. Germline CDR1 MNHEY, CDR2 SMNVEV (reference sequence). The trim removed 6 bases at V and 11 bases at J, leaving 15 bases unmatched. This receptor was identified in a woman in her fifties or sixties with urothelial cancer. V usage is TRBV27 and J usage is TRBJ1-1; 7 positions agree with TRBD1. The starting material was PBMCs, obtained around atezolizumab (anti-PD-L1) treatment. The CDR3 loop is CASSRKAEGARAFF. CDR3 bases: TGTGCCAGCAGCCGCAAAGCCGAGGGGGCAAGGGCTTTCTTT.